This TCR beta chain came from a study of blood T cell repertoires in COVID-19 (dated by TCRdb to 2019 to 2021). Broadly, across the study: The collaborator samples originated in the United States, Italy and Spain and spanned the acute and convalescent phases of COVID-19. The material from the prospective study consisted of cDNA or gDNA derived from T cells, B-cell-depleted T cells, or PBMCs. Subjects who had been exposed to COVID-19, were actively infected with it, or had recovered from it provided the deeply sampled blood TCRbeta repertoires that made up the dataset. The repertoires were made available in a free public database intended to serve as a resource for research on the immune response to SARS-CoV-2. Samples came from the ongoing ImmuneRACE study (first 160 participants) plus 1,254 subjects from 6 global collaborators. The sample metadata nearly always contained a de-identified subject ID, COVID-19 status, age in years and sex. Where available, HLA class I and class II types were obtained from metadata supplied by the sample provider rather than from assay-based typing. The paper as a whole reports these results and caveats: Clinical and demographic metadata were provided uncurated, with the amount varying by source and participant.

Collaborating institutions collected whole blood in K2EDTA tubes following their own protocols. For TCRbeta analysis, collaborators shipped samples as frozen whole blood, isolated PBMCs, or DNA extracted from either of those sample types. From the germline V gene, CDR1 is MNHEY and CDR2 is SVGAGI. Trimming accounts for 9 bases at V and 3 bases at J, while the number of junction bases matched to no gene is 4. There are 12 amino acids in the CDR3, from cysteine to phenylalanine inclusive. The read is trimmed to its CDR3 DNA, 36 bases read in frame from base 1. The immunoSEQ Assay, a bias-controlled multiplex PCR, was used to amplify TCRbeta CDR3 regions from genomic DNA. As for the authors' bioinformatics: Within the assay, amplification of reference gene primers was used to estimate how many nucleated cells each sample contained. Sequence reads were collapsed and filtered to measure the absolute abundance of every unique TCRbeta CDR3 rearrangement. For each sample, productive Simpson clonality was calculated as the square root of Simpson's diversity index over productive rearrangements. The clones in this table, taken by TCRdb from immuneACCESS, are in-frame only. Not every clone is retained; where verified, under half of the shortfall comes from an unresolved V gene, and the cause of the rest is unknown. That table supplies the V and J calls and clone size; D and trimming were determined from the DNA. This sample is represented by 470,000 or so clones; approximately 85% of them were singletons. More than 3% of the sample goes to the ten largest clones.

Regarding this clone: Its antigen is currently not known. One base away there is no much larger clone; base qualities are not given.

Sequenced material: peripheral blood. This sequence originates from a human donor in a cohort sampled during active COVID-19. The chain uses TRBV6-5 and TRBJ1-1; 7 nucleotides in the junction match TRBD1. The DNA sequence is TGTGCCAGTAGACAGGGAGACACTGAAGCTTTCTTT. Its amino acids are CASRQGDTEAFF.